The present T cell receptor (beta chain) was sequenced within a study of Japanese encephalitis immunity and Zika vaccine responses listed by TCRdb under 2021. Concerning the study at large: Each included participant got alum-adjuvanted ZPIV three times, at weeks 0, 4 and 28, with every dose being 5.0 ug. About six representative participants from each pre-vaccination group were selected for TCR sequencing, using samples from week 0 (after pre-vaccination and before ZPIV) and week 52. Two to three months ahead of the first ZPIV dose, about a dozen participants were given JEV vaccine (IXIARO) as a two-dose regimen with the doses 28 days apart. Eleven to twelve participants received one dose of YFV vaccine (YF-VAX) before ZPIV, and nine participants were flavivirus-naive. The study tested whether CD4 T cell responses to the Zika vaccine were shaped by prior Japanese encephalitis virus (JEV) or yellow fever virus (YFV) vaccination. The ZIKV peptides, 15-mers that overlapped by 11 residues, were chosen for containing NetMHCpan/NetMHCII-predicted epitopes with affinity below 50 nM. TCR repertoires from three flavivirus-naive individuals were also analyzed at weeks 2, 6 and 52 after the start of ZPIV vaccination. The stimulations used peptide pools from ZIKV structural proteins divided into flavivirus-conserved and non-conserved sets, or JEV or YFV peptides that matched the pre-vaccination.

What the work shows at the level of the full study, not this receptor alone: In JEV-pre-vaccinated donors, the repertoire richness of CD4 T cells responding to conserved ZIKV epitopes dropped significantly after ZPIV. The analysis covered only a subset of trial participants who had three doses and adequate samples, rather than the whole vaccinated cohort. Higher repertoire similarity across time-points and stimulations was observed in JEV-pre-vaccinated donors than in YFV-pre-vaccinated donors, indicating that more clonotypes were common to ZIKV and JEV stimulation. The samples grouped by participant and showed no similarity across individuals, which suggests that no public TCRs were detected. The individual peptides behind the cross-reactive responses were not identified because limits on sample size made peptide-pool deconvolution impossible. CD8 T cell responses to ZIKV peptide pools were of very low magnitude and seen in only a few individuals.

Receptor libraries were prepared by 5' RACE. Before sequencing, the TCRbeta libraries were pooled in amounts proportional to the number of cells sorted for each library. RNAzol RT was used to extract total RNA from the sorted cells, and cDNA was then synthesized using an oligo(dT) primer together with a template-switching oligo. Using Kapa HiFi, PCR amplified the TCRbeta V-CDR3-J region between a SMARTer oligo primer and a TCRbeta constant-region primer. A second PCR added Illumina adaptors and sample-specific index barcodes, with HighPrep bead cleanup and Bioanalyzer confirmation of a roughly 650 bp band. Libraries were sequenced on an Illumina MiSeq with 2x151 bp paired-end reads. Concerning the study's data processing: Reads were demultiplexed with an in-house Java program, and TCRbeta annotations were assigned and clonotypes were counted with MiXCR. Repertoire overlap was assessed with Morisita-Horn indices from the R package vegan, and UPGMA clustering and Circos plots of recurring clonotypes were generated. Shannon diversity and richness were normalized to the highest possible value given the input cell numbers, yielding values from 0 to 1. CDR3beta sequences were aligned with MUSCLE, distances computed with SeqinR, and multidimensional scaling plotted in R. Through fastp at Q25 and MiXCR, TCRdb rebuilt clones from the public reads, retaining in-frame beta chains. Merged by CDR3 protein, the rows form single entries marked with the most common genes and DNA. TCRdb, not the original authors, processed these V and J calls. The table for this sample lists about 420 distinct CDR3 sequences; 9.7% of them were counted only once. Roughly 40% of the sample lies in the top ten.

This clonotype is hyperexpanded (1% or more) in its sample. Within one base of it there is no much larger clone, and no base qualities were kept. PBMCs were labeled with CellTrace CFSE and cultured for about 6 days in RPMI with approximately 8.6% human serum plus peptide pools at around 1 ug/mL each. Enrolled adults were healthy and seronegative for ZIKV, JEV, YFV, DENV and WNV by microneutralization screening. Samples were obtained from a phase 1, double-blinded, randomized, placebo-controlled trial of an alum-adjuvanted Zika purified-inactivated virus (ZPIV) vaccine. Peripheral blood mononuclear cells were isolated by standard procedure and were kept frozen in liquid nitrogen until use. The CDR3 goes from the cysteine to the phenylalanine over 13 residues. Solely the CDR3 DNA is kept, with 39 bases framed from the first base. V is shortened by 6 bases, J by 5 bases, and the region joining them spans 14 bases. The germline V gene encodes CDR1 SGDLS and CDR2 YYNGEE.

This sequence uses TRBV9 and TRBJ2-5; the D call is tentative, TRBD1 or TRBD2, as each matches 5 bases. The input for sequencing was antigen-activated CD8+ T cells from blood, cultured, taken during a Zika inactivated vaccine study. The source is an adult woman who received an inactivated Zika virus vaccine. In nucleotides, the sequence is TGTGCCAGCACCCCATCGGGGCAGGAGACCCAGTACTTC. This is translated as CASTPSGQETQYF.